These 28 T cell receptor beta chains came from one sample sequenced in a study of response to subunit inactivated influenza vaccine. TCRdb re-called the RT-PCR reads with MiXCR, one entry per CDR3 protein. The table has about 500,000 distinct CDR3 sequences, approximately 15% seen once. Sequences were derived from CD4+ T cells sorted from PBMCs, sampled roughly 24 months after vaccination. All receptors derive from a man between 50 and 75 years old who received an inactivated influenza vaccine.

V usage is TRBV5-1 and J usage is TRBJ1-2; D ambiguous. Germline V gives CDR1 SGHRS, CDR2 YFSETQ. This CDR3 spans 14 amino acids. V lost 2 bases and J lost 1, with 9 bases in between. This CDR3 is CASSFLGVNYGYTF. CDR3 bases: TGCGCCAGCAGCTTTCTGGGAGTTAACTATGGCTACACCTTC.

The J gene is TRBJ2-7, the V gene TRBV12-3 or TRBV12-4, with TRBD2 as a possible D gene (5 bases). This CDR3 comprises 11 residues. Trimming removed 3 bases at V and 5 bases at J, with 5 bases between. The CDR3 DNA reads as TGTGCCAGCAGTTTCGGGGACGAGCAGTACTTC. It translates to CASSFGDEQYF.

This clonotype was seen more than once but under ten times. The V and J genes are TRBV3-1 and TRBJ2-5; no reliable D call. Trimming took off 4 bases at V and 0 bases at J, with 15 bases between the two ends. Germline V gene lookup returns CDR1 LGHDT and CDR2 YNNKEL (reference sequence). The CDR3 is 16 amino acids. The CDR3 protein is CASSPDDWSYQETQYF. CDR3 nucleotide sequence: TGTGCCAGCAGCCCCGACGATTGGTCCTACCAAGAGACCCAGTACTTC.

This sequence joins TRBV29-1 and TRBJ1-5, with D possibly TRBD1 on 6 matching bases. Germline CDR1 SQVTM, CDR2 ANQGSEA. This CDR3 comprises 13 residues. V was pared by 7 bases and J by 5 bases, with 15 bases between. CDR3 sequence: CSAGGGRDQPQHF. As DNA, the CDR3 is TGCAGCGCCGGAGGGGGACGGGATCAGCCCCAGCATTTT.

The rearrangement uses TRBV5-1 and TRBJ1-4; D not certain. V lost 0 bases and J 2 bases, leaving 11 bases between the germline ends. The length of the CDR3 is 16 residues. Germline V gene sequence: CDR1 SGHRS, CDR2 YFSETQ. CDR3 amino acids: CASSLAGVRTNEKLFF. The DNA of the CDR3 is TGCGCCAGCAGCTTGGCGGGTGTTAGGACTAATGAAAAACTGTTTTTT.

This clonotype was found a few times. The chain carries TRBV5-4 and TRBJ2-5; 8 bases align to TRBD2. CDR1 and CDR2 (germline): SGHNT, YYREEE (reference sequence). V was clipped by 3 bases and J by 4 bases; unmatched bases: 8. The CDR3 runs to 15 residues. In DNA, the CDR3 is TGTGCCAGCAGCTCACAAGGGGCGGGGGGAGAGACCCAGTACTTC. As protein: CASSSQGAGGETQYF.

V gene TRBV6-2 or TRBV6-3 combines with J gene TRBJ1-2, with 7 bases identical to TRBD1. The CDR3 sequence is 13 residues long. CDR1 MNHEY and CDR2 SVGEGT come from the germline V gene. The ends lost 2 bases at V and 4 bases at J; junction bases unmatched: 1. CDR3 protein: CASSYGTVYGYTF. As DNA, the CDR3 is TGTGCCAGCAGTTACGGGACAGTCTATGGCTACACCTTC.

In its sample, this clonotype was seen many times. The V gene is TRBV20-1, the J gene TRBJ2-1, with D possibly being TRBD1 (6 bases). The CDR3 contains 15 residues. Trimming took 0 bases from V and 8 from J, leaving 17 bases between them. Germline lookup yields CDR1 DFQATT and CDR2 SNEGSKA (reference sequence). The DNA of the CDR3 is TGCAGTGCTAGAGACCAGGGGCCCGTAGGGGATGAGCAGTTCTTC. It specifies CSARDQGPVGDEQFF.

The chain joins TRBV20-1 to TRBJ1-5; 9 nucleotides match TRBD1. Germline values: CDR1 DFQATT, CDR2 SNEGSKA (reference sequence). The CDR3 spans 14 residues. With 3 bases clipped from V and 6 bases from J, the junction kept 6 bases outside the gene matches. CDR3 residues: CSASYGTGSQPQHF. CDR3 nucleotide sequence: TGCAGTGCTAGTTACGGGACAGGGAGTCAGCCCCAGCATTTT.

This clonotype was found many times. The J gene is TRBJ2-1, the V gene TRBV21-1; the table calls TRBD2, which could not be checked here. TRBV21-1 is listed as a pseudogene. This CDR3 is built from 16 residues. The CDR3 DNA follows: TGTGCCAGCAGAAAGGGCCTAGCGGGGGGGGGCAATGAGCAGTTCTTC. Its protein is CASRKGLAGGGNEQFF.

This clonotype came up once. J is TRBJ1-4 and V is TRBV6-6; D is uncertain. Trimming left V 8 bases short and J 5 bases short, with 12 bases between. This CDR3 region has 13 residues. CDR1 and CDR2 (germline): MNHNY, SVGAGI (reference sequence). In DNA, the CDR3 is TGTGCCAGCCGGTCAGGCCAAAATGAAAAACTGTTTTTT. Protein product: CASRSGQNEKLFF.

This sequence joins TRBV20-1 and TRBJ1-4, with D uncertain. CDR1 DFQATT and CDR2 SNEGSKA come from the germline V gene (reference sequence). The CDR3 extends over 15 amino acids. The V end lost 1 base, the J end lost 0 bases, and 9 bases lay between the germline ends. The CDR3 loop is CSARGLEATNEKLFF. The DNA for the CDR3 is TGCAGTGCTAGAGGTTTGGAGGCAACTAATGAAAAACTGTTTTTT.

At least ten counts were recorded for this clonotype. The V call is TRBV20-1, the J call TRBJ2-5; D remains ambiguous. The germline V gene encodes CDR1 DFQATT and CDR2 SNEGSKA (reference sequence). The germline V and J ends were trimmed by 6 bases and 4 bases, with 15 bases remaining between them. The CDR3 spans 13 residues. The chain's CDR3 is CSANHAARETQYF. The CDR3 DNA is TGCAGTGCAAACCATGCCGCGAGAGAGACCCAGTACTTC.

The J gene is TRBJ1-2, the V gene TRBV5-6, with 10 bases identical to TRBD1. The CDR3 length is 17 residues. Germline V lookup: CDR1 SGHDT, CDR2 YYEEEE. The junction had 9 bases not matched to a gene; V was cut back by 3 bases and J by 1 base. The CDR3 region has the DNA TGTGCCAGCAGCTCGGGACAGGGGAGGATCATTAACTATGGCTACACCTTC. Its translation: CASSSGQGRIINYGYTF.

A few counts support this clonotype. The chain links TRBV15 to TRBJ1-2; D gene uncertain. The V gene lost 5 bases and the J gene lost 0 bases, with 10 bases spanning the gap. Germline V lookup: CDR1 LNHNV, CDR2 YYDKDF (reference sequence). CDR3 length: 14 residues. Written as DNA, the CDR3 is TGTGCCACCAGCCGTAAGAGGGCTAACTATGGCTACACCTTC. Translated: CATSRKRANYGYTF. Full variable domain (remainder filled in from reference TRBV15 and TRBJ1-2): DAMVIQNPRYQVTQFGKPVTLSCSQTLNHNVMYWYQQKSSQAPKLLFHYYDKDFNNEADTPDNFQSRRPNTSFCFLDIRSPGLGDTAMYLCATSRKRANYGYTFGSGTRLTVV.

V is TRBV20-1 and J is TRBJ2-5; weak D call: TRBD2 (5 bases). V lost 4 bases to trimming and J lost 4 bases, with 16 bases between them. The CDR3 covers 14 residues. CDR1 and CDR2 from the germline V gene are DFQATT and SNEGSKA (reference sequence). In DNA form, the CDR3 reads TGCAGTGCTACCCCCCCGGGGATCCGAGAGACCCAGTACTTC. This sequence encodes CSATPPGIRETQYF.

V and J are TRBV6-1 and TRBJ2-7, with D hard to call. The V gene lost 6 bases and the J gene lost 3 bases, with 18 bases spanning the gap. The CDR3 runs to 15 residues. CDR1 MNHNS and CDR2 SASEGT come from the germline V gene. DNA of the CDR3: TGTGCCAGCAGAAGCGACATATCACGGCTCTACGAGCAGTACTTC. Its translation is CASRSDISRLYEQYF.

The rearrangement uses TRBV10-3 and TRBJ1-3; D gene uncertain. This CDR3 contains 13 residues. V lost 4 bases and J 3 bases, leaving 7 bases between the germline ends. The germline V gene has CDR1 ENHRY and CDR2 SYGVKD. The DNA of the CDR3 is TGTGCCATCAGTGCCGGAATTGGAAACACCATATATTTT. Amino acid sequence: CAISAGIGNTIYF.

This clonotype was counted only a few times. The chain carries TRBV29-1 and TRBJ1-5; no firm D call. This CDR3 comprises 13 residues. The V gene's germline CDR1 is SQVTM and CDR2 ANQGSEA. The V end was cut by 6 bases, the J end by 5 bases, with 14 bases between. CDR3 amino acids: CSVAVSPYQPQHF. In nucleotides, the CDR3 is TGCAGCGTGGCCGTAAGCCCCTATCAGCCCCAGCATTTT.

This chain connects TRBV7-2 to TRBJ2-1, with TRBD1 matching over 8 bases. Trimming cost V 5 bases and J 9 bases; bases outside gene matches: 12. Germline V lookup: CDR1 SGHTA, CDR2 FQGNSA. This CDR3 contains 15 residues. CDR3 bases: TGTGCCAGCAGCCCCCGGGACAGGCGCCCCGTTGAGCAGTTCTTC. The encoded protein is CASSPRDRRPVEQFF.

The genes are TRBV9 and TRBJ1-5; TRBD1 matches at 9 bases. J was trimmed by 7 bases and V by 3 bases; bases with no gene match: 5. This CDR3 has 14 amino acids. CDR1 and CDR2 (germline): SGDLS, YYNGEE. In DNA, the CDR3 is TGTGCCAGCAGCGCGACAGGGGGTAAGCAGCCCCAGCATTTT. Translated: CASSATGGKQPQHF.

This clonotype was observed a few times. For the CDR3, the DNA is TGTGCCAGCAGACTTAACAGGGGAGGGGAAGCTTTCTTT. Translated, it gives CASRLNRGGEAFF. V is TRBV3-1 and J is TRBJ1-1; 7 bases agree with TRBD1. The junction had 9 bases not matched to a gene; V was cut back by 6 bases and J by 8 bases. This CDR3 is 13 amino acids long. Germline V lookup: CDR1 LGHDT, CDR2 YNNKEL (reference sequence).

This clonotype was observed many times. The rearrangement uses TRBV6-5 and TRBJ1-2, with D unresolved. Germline values: CDR1 MNHEY, CDR2 SVGAGI. V was shortened by 2 bases and J by 0 bases, with 10 bases between the two germline ends. This CDR3 is built from 15 residues. This chain's CDR3 is CASSYRTLTNYGYTF. The DNA for the CDR3 is TGTGCCAGCAGTTACAGGACCCTTACTAACTATGGCTACACCTTC.

This clonotype was observed a few times. The gene calls are TRBV6-2 or TRBV6-3 and TRBJ2-2, with D possibly matching TRBD2 (5 bases). Trimming took 2 bases from V and 2 from J, leaving 12 bases between them. There are 16 residues in the CDR3. Germline V gene data show CDR1 as MNHEY and CDR2 as SVGEGT. CDR3 in amino acids: CASSYIPGVNTGELFF. In nucleotides, the CDR3 is TGTGCCAGCAGTTACATACCCGGGGTTAACACCGGGGAGCTGTTTTTT.

The rearrangement joins TRBV5-1 to TRBJ1-1; possible D gene TRBD1, 5 bases. The germline V gene encodes CDR1 SGHRS and CDR2 YFSETQ. V was cut by 2 bases and J by 5 bases, with 22 bases left in between. The CDR3 is 17 amino acids. CDR3 residues: CASSFRAVSLGGTEAFF. CDR3 DNA: TGCGCCAGCAGCTTCCGTGCCGTCTCTCTGGGGGGAACTGAAGCTTTCTTT.

The chain is built from TRBV5-1 and TRBJ2-2, with 11 bases that match TRBD1. Germline V CDR1 and CDR2: SGHRS, YFSETQ. This CDR3 is built from 15 residues. The J segment lost 8 bases and the V segment lost 6 bases, leaving 9 bases of the junction unmatched. CDR3 sequence: CASTDGQGAAGELFF. CDR3 nucleotide sequence: TGCGCCAGCACCGACGGACAGGGGGCGGCAGGGGAGCTGTTTTTT. Full variable domain (rest looked up from reference TRBV5-1 and TRBJ2-2): KAGVTQTPRYLIKTRGQQVTLSCSPISGHRSVSWYQQTPGQGLQFLFEYFSETQRNKGNFPGRFSGRQFSNSRSEMNVSTLELGDSALYLCASTDGQGAAGELFFGEGSRLTVL.

The V call is TRBV20-1, the J call TRBJ2-1; 7 bases line up with TRBD2. This CDR3 region has 15 residues. J gave up 9 bases and V 1 base, and 12 bases lay outside the gene matches. CDR1 is DFQATT and CDR2 is SNEGSKA in the germline V gene (reference sequence). DNA of the CDR3: TGCAGTGCTAGAGCCCCTGCGGGAGACTTGGTTGAGCAGTTCTTC. Protein product: CSARAPAGDLVEQFF.

This clonotype was counted ten times or more. The chain employs TRBV5-1 and TRBJ2-1; 8 bases line up with TRBD2. The CDR3 extends over 13 amino acids. The germline V gene has CDR1 SGHRS and CDR2 YFSETQ. The V gene end was trimmed by 4 bases and the J gene end by 5 bases; junction bases not matched to a gene: 2. The CDR3 region is CASSNSGDNEQFF. CDR3 sequence (DNA): TGCGCCAGCAGCAATAGCGGGGACAATGAGCAGTTCTTC.